The T cell receptor beta chain described here comes from a study of T cells after yellow fever vaccination. Findings of the study overall: Faster peaking, at day 5 versus 15, marked a secondary response that was weaker. The presence of abundant clonotypes contaminating from the bulk population was possible in FACS-sorted repertoires.

TCRdb re-called the 5' RACE reads through MiXCR, storing one row per CDR3 protein. Here the sample spans roughly 310,000 distinct CDR3 sequences, around 4% being singletons. This clonotype was found a few times. Its antigen is currently unknown. Germline assignment: CDR1 MNHNY and CDR2 SVGAGI (reference sequence). V dropped 8 bases and J dropped 7; count of bases not matched to a gene: 6. This CDR3 has 12 residues. The receptor was derived from a man in his late teens or twenties who received the YFV17D yellow fever vaccine. The material was PBMCs, obtained on the day of the yellow fever booster vaccination. V is TRBV6-6 and J is TRBJ1-2; 8 positions agree with TRBD1. CDR3 region: CASGLRGLGYTF. Here the CDR3 DNA reads TGTGCCAGCGGACTCAGGGGGCTTGGCTACACCTTC.